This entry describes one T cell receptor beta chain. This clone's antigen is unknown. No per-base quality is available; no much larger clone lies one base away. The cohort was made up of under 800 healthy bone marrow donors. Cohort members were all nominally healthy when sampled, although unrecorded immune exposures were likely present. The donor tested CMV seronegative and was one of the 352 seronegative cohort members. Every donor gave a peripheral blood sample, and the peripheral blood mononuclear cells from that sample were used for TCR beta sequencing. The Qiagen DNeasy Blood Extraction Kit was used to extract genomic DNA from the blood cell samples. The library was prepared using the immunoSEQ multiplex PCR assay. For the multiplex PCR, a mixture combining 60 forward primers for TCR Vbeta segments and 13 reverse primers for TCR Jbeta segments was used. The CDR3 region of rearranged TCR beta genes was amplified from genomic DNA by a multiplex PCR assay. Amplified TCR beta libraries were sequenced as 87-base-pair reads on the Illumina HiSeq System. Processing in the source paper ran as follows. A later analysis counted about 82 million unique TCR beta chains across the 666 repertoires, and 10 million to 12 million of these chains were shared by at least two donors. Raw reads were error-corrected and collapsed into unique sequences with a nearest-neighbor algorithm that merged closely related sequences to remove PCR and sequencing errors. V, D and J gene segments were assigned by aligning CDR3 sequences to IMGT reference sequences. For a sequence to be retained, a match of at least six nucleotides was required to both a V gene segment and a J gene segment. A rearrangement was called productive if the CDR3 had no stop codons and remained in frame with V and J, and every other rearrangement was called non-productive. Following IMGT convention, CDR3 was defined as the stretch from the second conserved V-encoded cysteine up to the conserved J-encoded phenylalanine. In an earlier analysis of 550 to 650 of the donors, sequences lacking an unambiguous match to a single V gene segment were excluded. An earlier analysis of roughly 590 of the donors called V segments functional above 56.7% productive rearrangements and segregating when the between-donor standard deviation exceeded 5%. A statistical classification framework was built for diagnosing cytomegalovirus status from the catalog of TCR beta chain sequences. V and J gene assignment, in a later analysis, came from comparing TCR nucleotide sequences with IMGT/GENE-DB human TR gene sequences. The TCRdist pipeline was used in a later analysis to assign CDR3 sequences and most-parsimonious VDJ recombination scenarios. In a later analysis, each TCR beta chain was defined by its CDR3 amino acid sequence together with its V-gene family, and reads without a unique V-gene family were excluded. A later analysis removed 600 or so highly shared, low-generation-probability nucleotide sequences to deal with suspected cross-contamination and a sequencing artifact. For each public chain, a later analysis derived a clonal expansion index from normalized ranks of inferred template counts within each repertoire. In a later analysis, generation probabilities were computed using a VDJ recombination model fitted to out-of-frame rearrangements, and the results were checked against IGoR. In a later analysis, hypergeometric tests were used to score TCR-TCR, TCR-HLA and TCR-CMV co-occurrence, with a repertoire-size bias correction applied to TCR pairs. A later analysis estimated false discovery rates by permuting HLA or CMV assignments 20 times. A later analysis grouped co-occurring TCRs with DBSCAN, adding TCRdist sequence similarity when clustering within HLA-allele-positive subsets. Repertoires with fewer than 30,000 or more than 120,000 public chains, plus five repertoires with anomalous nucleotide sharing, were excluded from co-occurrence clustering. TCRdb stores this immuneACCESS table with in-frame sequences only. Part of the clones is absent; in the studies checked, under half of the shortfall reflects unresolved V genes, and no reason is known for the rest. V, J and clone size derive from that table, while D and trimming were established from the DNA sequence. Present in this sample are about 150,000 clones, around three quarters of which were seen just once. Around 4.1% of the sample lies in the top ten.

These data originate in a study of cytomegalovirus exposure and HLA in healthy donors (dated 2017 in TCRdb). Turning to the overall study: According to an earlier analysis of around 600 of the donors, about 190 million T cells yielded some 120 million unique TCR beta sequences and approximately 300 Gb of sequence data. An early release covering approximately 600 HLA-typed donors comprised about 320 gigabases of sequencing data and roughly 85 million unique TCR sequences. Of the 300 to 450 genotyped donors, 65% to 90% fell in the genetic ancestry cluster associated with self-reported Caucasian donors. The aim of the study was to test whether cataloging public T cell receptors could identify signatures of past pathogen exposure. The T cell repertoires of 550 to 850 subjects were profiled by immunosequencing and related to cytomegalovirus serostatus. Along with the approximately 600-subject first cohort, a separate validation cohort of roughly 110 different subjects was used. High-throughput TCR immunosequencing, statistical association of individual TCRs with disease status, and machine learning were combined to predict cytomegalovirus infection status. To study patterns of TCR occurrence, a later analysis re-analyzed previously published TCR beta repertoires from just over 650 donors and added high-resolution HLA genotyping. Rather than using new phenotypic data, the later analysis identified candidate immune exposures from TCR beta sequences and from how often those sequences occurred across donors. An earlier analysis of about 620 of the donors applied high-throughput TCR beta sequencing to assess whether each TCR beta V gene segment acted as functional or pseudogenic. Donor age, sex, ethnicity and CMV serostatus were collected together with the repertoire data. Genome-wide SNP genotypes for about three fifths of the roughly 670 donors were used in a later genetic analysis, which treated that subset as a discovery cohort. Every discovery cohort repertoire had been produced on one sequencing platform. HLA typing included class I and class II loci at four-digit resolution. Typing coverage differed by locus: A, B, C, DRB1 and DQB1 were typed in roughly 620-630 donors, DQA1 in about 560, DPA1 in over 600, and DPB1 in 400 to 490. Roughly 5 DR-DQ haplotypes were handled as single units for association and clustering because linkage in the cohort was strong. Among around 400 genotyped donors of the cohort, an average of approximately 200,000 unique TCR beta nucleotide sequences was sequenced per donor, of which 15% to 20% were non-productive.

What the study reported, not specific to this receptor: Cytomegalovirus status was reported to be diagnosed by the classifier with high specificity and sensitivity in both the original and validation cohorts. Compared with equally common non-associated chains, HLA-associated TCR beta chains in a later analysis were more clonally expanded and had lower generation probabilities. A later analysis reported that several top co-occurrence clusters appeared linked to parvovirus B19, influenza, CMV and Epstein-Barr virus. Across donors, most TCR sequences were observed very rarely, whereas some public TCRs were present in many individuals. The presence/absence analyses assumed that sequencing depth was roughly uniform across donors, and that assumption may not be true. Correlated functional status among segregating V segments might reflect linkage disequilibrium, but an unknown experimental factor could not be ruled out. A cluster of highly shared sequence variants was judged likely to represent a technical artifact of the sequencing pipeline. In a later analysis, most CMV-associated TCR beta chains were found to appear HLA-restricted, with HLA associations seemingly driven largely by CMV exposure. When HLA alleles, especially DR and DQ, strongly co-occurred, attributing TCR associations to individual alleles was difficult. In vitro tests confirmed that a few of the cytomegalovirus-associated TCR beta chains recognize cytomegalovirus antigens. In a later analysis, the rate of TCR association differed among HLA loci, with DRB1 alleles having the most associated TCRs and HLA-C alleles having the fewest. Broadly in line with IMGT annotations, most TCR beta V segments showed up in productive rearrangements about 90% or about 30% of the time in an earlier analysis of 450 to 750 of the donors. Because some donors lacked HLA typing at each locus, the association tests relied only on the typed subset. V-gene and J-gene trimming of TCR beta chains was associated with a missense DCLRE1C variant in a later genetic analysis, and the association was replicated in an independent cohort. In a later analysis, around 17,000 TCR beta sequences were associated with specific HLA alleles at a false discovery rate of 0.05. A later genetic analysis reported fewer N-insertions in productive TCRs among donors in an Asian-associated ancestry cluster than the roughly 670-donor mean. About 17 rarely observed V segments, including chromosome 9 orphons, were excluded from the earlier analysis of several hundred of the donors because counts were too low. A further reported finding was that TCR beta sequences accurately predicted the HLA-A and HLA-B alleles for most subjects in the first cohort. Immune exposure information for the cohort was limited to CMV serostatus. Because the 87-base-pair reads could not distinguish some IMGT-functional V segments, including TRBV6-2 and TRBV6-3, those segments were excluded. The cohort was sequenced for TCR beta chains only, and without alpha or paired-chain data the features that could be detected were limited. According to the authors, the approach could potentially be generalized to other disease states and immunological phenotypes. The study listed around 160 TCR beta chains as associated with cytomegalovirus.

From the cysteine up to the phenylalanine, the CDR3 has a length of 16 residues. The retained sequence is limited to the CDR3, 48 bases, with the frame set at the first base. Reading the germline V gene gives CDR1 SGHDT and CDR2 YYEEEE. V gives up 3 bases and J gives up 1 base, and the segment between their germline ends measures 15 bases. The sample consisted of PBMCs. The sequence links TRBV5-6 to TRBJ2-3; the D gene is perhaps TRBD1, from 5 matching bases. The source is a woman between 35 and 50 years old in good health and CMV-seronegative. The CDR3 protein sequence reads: CASSYPRGAGTDTQYF. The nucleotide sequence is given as TGTGCCAGCAGCTACCCGCGTGGGGCGGGCACAGATACGCAGTATTTT. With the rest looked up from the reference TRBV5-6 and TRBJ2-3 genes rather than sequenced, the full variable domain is DAGVTQSPTHLIKTRGQQVTLRCSPKSGHDTVSWYQQALGQGPQFIFQYYEEEERQRGNFPDRFSGHQFPNYSSELNVNALLLGDSALYLCASSYPRGAGTDTQYFGPGTRLTVL.